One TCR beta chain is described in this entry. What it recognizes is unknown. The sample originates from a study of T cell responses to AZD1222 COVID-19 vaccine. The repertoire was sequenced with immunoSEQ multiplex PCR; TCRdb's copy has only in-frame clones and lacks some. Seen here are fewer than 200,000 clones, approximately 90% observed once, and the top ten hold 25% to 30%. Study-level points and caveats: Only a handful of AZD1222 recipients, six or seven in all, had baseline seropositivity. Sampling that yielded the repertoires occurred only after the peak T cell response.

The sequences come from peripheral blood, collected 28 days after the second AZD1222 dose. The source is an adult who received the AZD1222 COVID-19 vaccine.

The CDR3 loop reads CASSPRTSGSMNEQFF. The CDR3 bases are TGTGCCAGCAGCCCCCGGACTAGCGGGAGTATGAATGAGCAGTTCTTC. The rearrangement uses TRBV5-4 and TRBJ2-1; TRBD2 agrees at 13 bases. Germline V gives CDR1 SGHNT, CDR2 YYREEE (reference sequence). V was clipped by 4 bases and J by 7 bases; unmatched bases: 8. CDR3 length: 16 residues.